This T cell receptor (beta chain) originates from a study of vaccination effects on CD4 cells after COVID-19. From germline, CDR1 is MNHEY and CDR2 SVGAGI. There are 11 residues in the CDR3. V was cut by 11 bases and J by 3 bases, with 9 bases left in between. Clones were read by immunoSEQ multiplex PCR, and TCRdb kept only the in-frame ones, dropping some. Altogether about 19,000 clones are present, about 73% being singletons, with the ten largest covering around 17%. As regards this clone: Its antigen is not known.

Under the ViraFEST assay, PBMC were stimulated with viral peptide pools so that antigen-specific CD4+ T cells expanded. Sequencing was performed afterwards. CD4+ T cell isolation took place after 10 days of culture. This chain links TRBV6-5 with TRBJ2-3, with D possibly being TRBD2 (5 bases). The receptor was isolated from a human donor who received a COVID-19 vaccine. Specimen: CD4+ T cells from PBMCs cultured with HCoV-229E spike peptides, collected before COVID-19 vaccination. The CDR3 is CAASGTDTQYF. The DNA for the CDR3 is TGTGCCGCCAGCGGAACAGATACGCAGTATTTT.